This passage covers 11 T cell receptor beta chains from one sample sequenced in a study of T cell responses to AZD1222 COVID-19 vaccine (dated by TCRdb to 2020 to 2023). The time point label here, explained by the study, means: baseline before first vaccination. The library was built by means of the immunoSEQ multiplex PCR assay. TCRdb stores this immuneACCESS table with in-frame sequences only. Part of the clones is absent; in the studies checked, under half of the shortfall reflects unresolved V genes, and no reason is known for the rest. This sample gives fewer than 150,000 clones in total; around 87% of them show up just once. Together, the top ten hold approximately 1.4% of the sample. The material was peripheral blood, obtained on day 0 of AZD1222 vaccination. The origin of the receptors is an adult in good health.

This clone was recorded many times. The chain employs TRBV19 and TRBJ1-2, with D uncertain. The CDR3 runs 12 residues. The V gene lost 5 bases and the J gene lost 4 bases, with 8 bases spanning the gap. CDR1 and CDR2 from the germline V gene are LNHDA and SQIVND (reference sequence). The CDR3 spells CASSVGAYGYTF. CDR3 bases: TGTGCCAGTAGTGTAGGAGCCTATGGCTACACCTTC.

This clone was recorded once. The chain uses TRBV9 and TRBJ2-1; no definite D call. V lost 0 bases and J 6 bases, leaving 10 bases between the germline ends. The CDR3 consists of 14 residues. Germline CDR1 and CDR2: SGDLS and YYNGEE. CDR3 protein: CASSVGGPSNEQFF. The CDR3 coding sequence is TGTGCCAGCAGCGTAGGTGGGCCAAGCAATGAGCAGTTCTTC.

The chain recombines TRBV4-3 with TRBJ2-3; the D gene is possibly TRBD1 (5 bases). V was trimmed by 0 bases and J by 4 bases, leaving 11 bases between them. This CDR3 has 15 amino acids. Germline CDR1 LGHNA, CDR2 YSLEER. The CDR3 region has the DNA TGCGCCAGCAGCCAAGAGGGGCCAGCATCAGATACGCAGTATTTT. Its translation: CASSQEGPASDTQYF.

CDR3: CASSITGDNSPLHF. The CDR3 DNA reads TGTGCCAGTAGTATCACAGGTGATAATTCACCCCTCCACTTT. The chain employs TRBV19 and TRBJ1-6; D perhaps matches TRBD1 (5 bases). This CDR3 is built from 14 residues. Germline CDR1 is LNHDA and CDR2 is SQIVND (reference sequence). The V gene lost 3 bases and the J gene lost 5 bases, with 8 bases spanning the gap.

This chain links TRBV6-5 with TRBJ2-7; D is perhaps TRBD2 (5 bases). V was cut by 6 bases and J by 2 bases, with 14 bases left in between. This CDR3 spans 14 amino acids. Germline-derived CDR1 and CDR2 are MNHEY and SVGAGI. CDR3 coding DNA: TGTGCCAGCAGGTCCGGGGATTTCGCCTACGAGCAGTACTTC. It codes for CASRSGDFAYEQYF.

The CDR3 sequence is CASIMDPLGTEAFF. The CDR3 DNA is TGCGCCAGCATAATGGACCCTCTAGGCACTGAAGCTTTCTTT. The chain uses TRBV5-1 and TRBJ1-1; no definite D call. V lost 6 bases, J lost 4 bases, and 16 bases lay in between. The CDR3 has 14 amino acids. Per germline, CDR1 SGHRS and CDR2 YFSETQ.

This chain connects TRBV5-6 to TRBJ1-3, with 12 bases aligning to TRBD1. The CDR3 runs to 17 residues. V shed 5 bases and J 0 bases; nucleotides not matched to a gene: 6. Looked up from germline, CDR1 is SGHDT and CDR2 is YYEEEE. Here the CDR3 reads CASSRDRGPDSGNTIYF. The CDR3 coding sequence is TGTGCCAGCAGTAGGGACAGGGGGCCCGACTCTGGAAACACCATATATTTT.

A single count supports this clone. The chain employs TRBV6-5 and TRBJ2-1; tentatively, D is TRBD2 (5 bases). The CDR3 consists of 15 residues. Germline V gene sequence: CDR1 MNHEY, CDR2 SVGAGI. The germline V and J ends were trimmed by 6 bases and 2 bases, with 14 bases remaining between them. CDR3 sequence: CASRDYSLTYNEQFF. CDR3 nucleotide sequence: TGTGCCAGCAGAGACTACTCCTTGACCTACAATGAGCAGTTCTTC.

The chain combines TRBV6-4 with TRBJ2-1; 7 nucleotides align to TRBD2. CDR1 is MRHNA and CDR2 is SNTAGT in the germline V gene. V was pared by 4 bases and J by 0 bases, with 3 bases of the junction left unmatched. This CDR3 spans 15 amino acids. CDR3 DNA: TGTGCCAGCAGTGCGACTAGCCTCTCCTACAATGAGCAGTTCTTC. The encoded protein is CASSATSLSYNEQFF.

CDR3 loop: CASSDPHRVGYNEQFF. In DNA form, the CDR3 reads TGTGCCAGCAGTGACCCTCACAGGGTGGGTTACAATGAGCAGTTCTTC. V is TRBV6-1 and J is TRBJ2-1, with a tentative D call TRBD1 (6 bases). The V gene lost 3 bases and the J gene lost 4 bases, with 16 bases spanning the gap. The CDR3 extends over 16 amino acids. Germline CDR1 is MNHNS and CDR2 is SASEGT.

J is TRBJ1-1 and V is TRBV10-3; D possibly corresponds to TRBD1 (5 bases). The V gene lost 0 bases and the J gene lost 5 bases, with 13 bases spanning the gap. The CDR3 extends over 15 amino acids. The germline V gene encodes CDR1 ENHRY and CDR2 SYGVKD. The CDR3 reads CAISESTRGSTEAFF. CDR3 bases: TGTGCCATCAGTGAGTCGACTCGGGGGAGTACTGAAGCTTTCTTT.